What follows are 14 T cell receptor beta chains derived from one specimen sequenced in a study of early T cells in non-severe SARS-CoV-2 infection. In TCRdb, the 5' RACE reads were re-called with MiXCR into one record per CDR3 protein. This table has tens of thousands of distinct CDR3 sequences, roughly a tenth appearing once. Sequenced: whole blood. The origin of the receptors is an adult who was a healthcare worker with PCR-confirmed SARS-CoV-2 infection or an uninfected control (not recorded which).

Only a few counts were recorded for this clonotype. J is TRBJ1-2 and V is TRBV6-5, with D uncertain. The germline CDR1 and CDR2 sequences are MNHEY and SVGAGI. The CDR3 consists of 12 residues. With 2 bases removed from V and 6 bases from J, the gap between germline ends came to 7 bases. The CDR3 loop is CASSYGQDGYTF. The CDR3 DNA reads TGTGCCAGCAGTTACGGTCAAGATGGCTACACCTTC.

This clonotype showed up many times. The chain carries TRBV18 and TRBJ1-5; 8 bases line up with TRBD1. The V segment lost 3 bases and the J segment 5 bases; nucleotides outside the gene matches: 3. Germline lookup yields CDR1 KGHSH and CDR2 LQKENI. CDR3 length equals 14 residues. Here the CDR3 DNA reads TGTGCCAGCTCACCGGGACAGGAGTATCAGCCCCAGCATTTT. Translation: CASSPGQEYQPQHF.

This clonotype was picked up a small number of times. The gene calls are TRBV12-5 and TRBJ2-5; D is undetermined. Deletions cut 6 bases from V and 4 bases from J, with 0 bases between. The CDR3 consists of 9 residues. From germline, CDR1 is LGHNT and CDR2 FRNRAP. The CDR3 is CASGETQYF. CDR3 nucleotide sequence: TGTGCTAGTGGAGAGACCCAGTACTTC.

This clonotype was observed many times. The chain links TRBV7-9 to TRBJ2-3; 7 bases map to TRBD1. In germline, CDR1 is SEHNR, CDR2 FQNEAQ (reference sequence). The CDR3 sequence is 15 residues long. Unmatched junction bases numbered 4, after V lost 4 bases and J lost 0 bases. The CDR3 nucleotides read TGTGCCAGCAGCTCACACAGGGGAAGCACAGATACGCAGTATTTT. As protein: CASSSHRGSTDTQYF.

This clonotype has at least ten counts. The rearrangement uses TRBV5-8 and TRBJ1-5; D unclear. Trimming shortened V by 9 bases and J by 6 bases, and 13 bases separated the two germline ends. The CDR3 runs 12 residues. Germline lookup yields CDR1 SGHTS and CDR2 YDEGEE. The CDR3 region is CATALNSQPQHF. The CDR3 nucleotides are TGTGCCACCGCCCTTAATAGTCAGCCCCAGCATTTT.

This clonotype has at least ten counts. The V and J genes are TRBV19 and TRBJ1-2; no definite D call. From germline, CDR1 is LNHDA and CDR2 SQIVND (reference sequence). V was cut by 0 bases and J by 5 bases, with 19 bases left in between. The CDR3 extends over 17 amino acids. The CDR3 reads CASSIDLTTGVTYGYTF. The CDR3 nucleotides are TGTGCCAGTAGTATAGATCTAACCACCGGGGTTACTTATGGCTACACCTTC.

CDR3 coding DNA: TGTGCCAGCACACGGGACAGGGGCTCGGCCGGGGAGCTGTTTTTT. This gives the protein CASTRDRGSAGELFF. V is TRBV7-2 and J is TRBJ2-2, with 10 positions matching TRBD1. Trimming removed 7 bases from V and 6 bases from J; junction bases left unmatched: 8. The V gene's germline CDR1 is SGHTA and CDR2 FQGNSA. The CDR3 is 15 residues long.

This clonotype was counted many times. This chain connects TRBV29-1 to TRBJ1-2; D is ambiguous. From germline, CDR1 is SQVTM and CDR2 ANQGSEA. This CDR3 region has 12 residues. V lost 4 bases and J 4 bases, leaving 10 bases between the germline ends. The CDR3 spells CSVAPGIYGYTF. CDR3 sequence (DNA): TGCAGCGTTGCACCCGGGATCTATGGCTACACCTTC.

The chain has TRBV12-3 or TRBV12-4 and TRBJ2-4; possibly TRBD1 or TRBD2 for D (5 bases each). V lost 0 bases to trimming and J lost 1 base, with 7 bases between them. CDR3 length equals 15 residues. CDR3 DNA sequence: TGTGCCAGCAGTTTAGCAGAGGGGGCCAAAAACATTCAGTACTTC. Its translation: CASSLAEGAKNIQYF.

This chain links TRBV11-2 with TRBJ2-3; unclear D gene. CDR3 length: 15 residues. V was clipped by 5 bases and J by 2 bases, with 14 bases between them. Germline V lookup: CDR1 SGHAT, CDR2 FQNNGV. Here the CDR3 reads CASSQTQVNTDTQYF. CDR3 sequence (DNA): TGTGCCAGCAGCCAGACCCAGGTTAACACAGATACGCAGTATTTT.

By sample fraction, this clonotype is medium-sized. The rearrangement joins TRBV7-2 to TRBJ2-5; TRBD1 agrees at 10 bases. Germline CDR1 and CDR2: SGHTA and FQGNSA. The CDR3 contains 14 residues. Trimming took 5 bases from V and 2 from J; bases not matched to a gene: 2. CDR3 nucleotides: TGTGCCAGCAGCGACAGGGGGCTACAAGAGACCCAGTACTTC. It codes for CASSDRGLQETQYF.

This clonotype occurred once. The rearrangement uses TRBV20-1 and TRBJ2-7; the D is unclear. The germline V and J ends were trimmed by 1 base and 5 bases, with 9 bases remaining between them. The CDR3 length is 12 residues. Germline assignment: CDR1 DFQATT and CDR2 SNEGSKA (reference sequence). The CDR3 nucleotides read TGCAGTGCTAGAGGAAAGTGGGACGAGCAGTACTTC. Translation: CSARGKWDEQYF.

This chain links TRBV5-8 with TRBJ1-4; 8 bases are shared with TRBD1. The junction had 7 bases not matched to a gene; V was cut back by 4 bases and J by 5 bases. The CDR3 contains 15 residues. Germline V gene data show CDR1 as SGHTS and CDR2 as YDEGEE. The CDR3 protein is CASSKGTGYNEKLFF. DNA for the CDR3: TGTGCCAGCAGCAAAGGGACAGGATACAATGAAAAACTGTTTTTT.

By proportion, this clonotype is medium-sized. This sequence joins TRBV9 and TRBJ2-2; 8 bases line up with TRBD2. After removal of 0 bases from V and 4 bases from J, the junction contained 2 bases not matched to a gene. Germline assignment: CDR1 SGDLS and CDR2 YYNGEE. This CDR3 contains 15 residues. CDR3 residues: CASSVAGGVTGELFF. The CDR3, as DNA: TGTGCCAGCAGCGTAGCGGGGGGGGTCACCGGGGAGCTGTTTTTT.